This T cell receptor (beta chain) was identified in a study of blood T cell repertoires in COVID-19. Some clones are missing from TCRdb's copy, which holds only in-frame ones; the method was immunoSEQ multiplex PCR. This table holds about 27,000 clones, around 90% found once. This clone was picked up one time. The sequenced sample was peripheral blood. The TCR originated in a woman between 45 and 65 years old with active COVID-19.

The CDR3: CASSYGGGQPQHF. CDR3 in DNA: TGTGCCAGCAGTTACGGGGGCGGTCAGCCCCAGCATTTT. The chain employs TRBV6-5 and TRBJ1-5; tentatively, D is TRBD1 (6 bases). Trimming removed 2 bases at V and 6 bases at J, with 8 bases between. Germline V gene data show CDR1 as MNHEY and CDR2 as SVGAGI. The CDR3 sequence is 13 residues long.